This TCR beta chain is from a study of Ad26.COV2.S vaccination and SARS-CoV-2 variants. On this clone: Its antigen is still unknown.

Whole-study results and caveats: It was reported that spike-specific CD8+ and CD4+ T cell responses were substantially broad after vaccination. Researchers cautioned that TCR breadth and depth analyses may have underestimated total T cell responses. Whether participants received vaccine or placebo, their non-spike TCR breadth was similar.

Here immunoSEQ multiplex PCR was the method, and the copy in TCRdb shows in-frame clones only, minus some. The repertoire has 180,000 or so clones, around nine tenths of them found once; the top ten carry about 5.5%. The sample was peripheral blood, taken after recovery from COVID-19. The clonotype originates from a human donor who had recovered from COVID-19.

The CDR3 bases are TGTGCCAGCAGCTTGACAGGTTGGAGGGATTCACCCCTCCACTTT. Its translation: CASSLTGWRDSPLHF. The chain has TRBV7-2 and TRBJ1-6; possible D gene TRBD1, 6 bases. V lost 3 bases to trimming and J lost 8 bases, with 14 bases between them. The V gene's germline CDR1 is SGHTA and CDR2 FQGNSA. The CDR3 extends over 15 amino acids.